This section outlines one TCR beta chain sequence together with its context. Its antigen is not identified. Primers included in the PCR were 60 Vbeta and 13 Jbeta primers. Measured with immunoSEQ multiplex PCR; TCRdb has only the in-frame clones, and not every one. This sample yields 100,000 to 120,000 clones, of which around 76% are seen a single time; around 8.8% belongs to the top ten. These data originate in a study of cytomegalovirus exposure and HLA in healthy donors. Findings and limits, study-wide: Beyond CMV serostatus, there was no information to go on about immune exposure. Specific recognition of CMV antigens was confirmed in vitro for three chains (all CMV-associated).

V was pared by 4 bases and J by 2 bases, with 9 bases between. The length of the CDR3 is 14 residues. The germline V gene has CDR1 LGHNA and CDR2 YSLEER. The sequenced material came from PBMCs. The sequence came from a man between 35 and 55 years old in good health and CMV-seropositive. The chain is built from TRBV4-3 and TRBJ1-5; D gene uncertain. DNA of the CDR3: TGCGCCAGCAGCCCCTATCAGGGCAATCAGCCCCAGCATTTT. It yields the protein CASSPYQGNQPQHF.